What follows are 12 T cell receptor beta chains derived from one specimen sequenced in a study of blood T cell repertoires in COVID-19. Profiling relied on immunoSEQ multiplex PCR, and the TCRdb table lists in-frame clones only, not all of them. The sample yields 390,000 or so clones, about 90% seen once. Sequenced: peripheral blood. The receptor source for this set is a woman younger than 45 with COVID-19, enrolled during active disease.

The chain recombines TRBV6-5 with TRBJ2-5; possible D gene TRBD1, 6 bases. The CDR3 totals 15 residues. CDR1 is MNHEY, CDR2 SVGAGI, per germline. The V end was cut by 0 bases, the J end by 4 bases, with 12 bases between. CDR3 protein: CASSYSSGVGETQYF. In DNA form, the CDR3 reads TGTGCCAGCAGTTACTCATCAGGGGTTGGAGAGACCCAGTACTTC.

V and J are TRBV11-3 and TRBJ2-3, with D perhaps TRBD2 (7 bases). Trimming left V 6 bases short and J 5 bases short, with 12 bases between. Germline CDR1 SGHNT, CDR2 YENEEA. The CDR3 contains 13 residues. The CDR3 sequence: CASSRGAIDTQYF. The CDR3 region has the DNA TGTGCCAGCAGTCGGGGGGCGATAGATACGCAGTATTTT.

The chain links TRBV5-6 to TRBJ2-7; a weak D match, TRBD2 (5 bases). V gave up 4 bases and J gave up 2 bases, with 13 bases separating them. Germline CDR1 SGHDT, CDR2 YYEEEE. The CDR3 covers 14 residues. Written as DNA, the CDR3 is TGTGCCAGCAGCCTGAGTGGGAGACCCTACGAGCAGTACGTC. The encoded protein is CASSLSGRPYEQYV.

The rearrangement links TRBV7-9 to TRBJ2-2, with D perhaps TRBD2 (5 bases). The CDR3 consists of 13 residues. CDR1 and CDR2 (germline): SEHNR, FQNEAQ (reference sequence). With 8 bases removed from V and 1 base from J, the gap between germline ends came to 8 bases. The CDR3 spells CASGRENTGELFF. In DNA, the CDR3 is TGTGCCAGCGGACGGGAGAACACCGGGGAGCTGTTTTTT.

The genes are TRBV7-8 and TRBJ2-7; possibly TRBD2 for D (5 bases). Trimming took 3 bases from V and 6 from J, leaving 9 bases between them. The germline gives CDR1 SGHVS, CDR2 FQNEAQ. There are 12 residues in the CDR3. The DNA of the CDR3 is TGTGCCAGCAGCTTCAGGCTAGCCGAGCAGTACTTC. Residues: CASSFRLAEQYF.

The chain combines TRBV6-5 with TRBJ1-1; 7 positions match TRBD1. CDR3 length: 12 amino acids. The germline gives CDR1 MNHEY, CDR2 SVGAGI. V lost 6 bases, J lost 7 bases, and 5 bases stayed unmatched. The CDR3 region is CASSRDRDEAFF. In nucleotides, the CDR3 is TGTGCCAGCAGCCGCGACAGGGATGAAGCTTTCTTT.

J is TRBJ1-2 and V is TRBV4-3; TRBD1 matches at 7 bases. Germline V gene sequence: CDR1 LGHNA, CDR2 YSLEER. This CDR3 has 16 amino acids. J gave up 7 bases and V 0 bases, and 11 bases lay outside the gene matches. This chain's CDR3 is CASSQDMVEGALGYTF. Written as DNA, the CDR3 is TGCGCCAGCAGCCAAGATATGGTGGAGGGGGCGCTTGGCTACACCTTC.

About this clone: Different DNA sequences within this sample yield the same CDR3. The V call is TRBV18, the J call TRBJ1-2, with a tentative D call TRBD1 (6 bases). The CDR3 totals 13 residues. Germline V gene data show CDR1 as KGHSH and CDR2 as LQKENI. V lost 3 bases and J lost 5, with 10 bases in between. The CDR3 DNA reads TGTGCCAGCTCACCGGACAGAACTTATGGCTACACCTTC. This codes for CASSPDRTYGYTF. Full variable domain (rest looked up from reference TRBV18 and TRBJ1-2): NAGVMQNPRHLVRRRGQEARLRCSPMKGHSHVYWYRQLPEEGLKFMVYLQKENIIDESGMPKERFSAEFPKEGPSILRIQQVVRGDSAAYFCASSPDRTYGYTFGSGTRLTVV.

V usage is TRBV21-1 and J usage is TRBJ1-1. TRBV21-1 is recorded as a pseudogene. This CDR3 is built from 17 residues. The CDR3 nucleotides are TGTGCCAGCGGAAAGGGGGGGCCCTCCGCCTCGAACACTGAAGCTTTCTTT. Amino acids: CASGKGGPSASNTEAFF.

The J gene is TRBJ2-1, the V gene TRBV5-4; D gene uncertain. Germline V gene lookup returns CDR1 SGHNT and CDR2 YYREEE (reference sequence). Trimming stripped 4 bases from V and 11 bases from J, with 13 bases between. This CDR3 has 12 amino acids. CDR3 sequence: CASSPLYKQQFF. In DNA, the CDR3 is TGTGCCAGCAGCCCCTTGTACAAACAGCAGTTCTTC.

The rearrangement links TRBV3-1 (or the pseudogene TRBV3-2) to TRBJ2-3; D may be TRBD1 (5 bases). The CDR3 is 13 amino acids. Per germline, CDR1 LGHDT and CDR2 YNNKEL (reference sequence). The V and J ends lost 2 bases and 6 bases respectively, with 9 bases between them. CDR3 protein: CASSQNRQDTQYF. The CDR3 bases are TGTGCCAGCAGCCAAAATCGACAGGATACGCAGTATTTT.

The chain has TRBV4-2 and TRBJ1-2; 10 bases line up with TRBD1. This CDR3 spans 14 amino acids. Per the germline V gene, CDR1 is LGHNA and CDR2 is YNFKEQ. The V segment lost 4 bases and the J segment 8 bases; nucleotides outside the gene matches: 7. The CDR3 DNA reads TGTGCCAGCAGCCCAGGGACAGGGGTTGAAGGCTACACCTTC. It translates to CASSPGTGVEGYTF.